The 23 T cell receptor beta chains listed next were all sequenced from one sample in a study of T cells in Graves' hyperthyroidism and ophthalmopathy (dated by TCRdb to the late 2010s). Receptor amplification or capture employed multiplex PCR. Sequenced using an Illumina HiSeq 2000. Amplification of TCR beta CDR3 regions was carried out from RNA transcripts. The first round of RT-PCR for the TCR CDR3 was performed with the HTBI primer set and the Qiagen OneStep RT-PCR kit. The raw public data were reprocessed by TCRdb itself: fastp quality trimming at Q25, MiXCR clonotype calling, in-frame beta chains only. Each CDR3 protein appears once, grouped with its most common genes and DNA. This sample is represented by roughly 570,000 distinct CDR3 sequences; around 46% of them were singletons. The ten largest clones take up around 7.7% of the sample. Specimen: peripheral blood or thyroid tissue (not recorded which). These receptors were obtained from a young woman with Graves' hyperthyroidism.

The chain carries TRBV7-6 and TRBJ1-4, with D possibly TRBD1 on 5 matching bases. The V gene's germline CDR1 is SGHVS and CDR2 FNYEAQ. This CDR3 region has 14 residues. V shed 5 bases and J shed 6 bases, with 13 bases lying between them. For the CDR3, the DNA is TGTGCCAGCAGCGTGGGACCGGCTCATGAAAAACTGTTTTTT. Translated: CASSVGPAHEKLFF.

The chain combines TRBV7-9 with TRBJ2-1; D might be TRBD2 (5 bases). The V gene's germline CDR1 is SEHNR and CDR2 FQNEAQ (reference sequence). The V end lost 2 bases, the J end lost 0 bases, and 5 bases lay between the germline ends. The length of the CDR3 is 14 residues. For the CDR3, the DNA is TGTGCCAGCAGCTTAACTAGCTCCTACAATGAGCAGTTCTTC. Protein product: CASSLTSSYNEQFF.

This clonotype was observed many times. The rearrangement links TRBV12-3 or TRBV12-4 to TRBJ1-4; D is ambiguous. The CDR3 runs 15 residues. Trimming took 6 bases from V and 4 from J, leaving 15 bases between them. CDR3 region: CASRGSEGLNEKLFF. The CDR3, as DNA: TGTGCCAGCAGGGGTTCGGAGGGCCTTAATGAAAAACTGTTTTTT.

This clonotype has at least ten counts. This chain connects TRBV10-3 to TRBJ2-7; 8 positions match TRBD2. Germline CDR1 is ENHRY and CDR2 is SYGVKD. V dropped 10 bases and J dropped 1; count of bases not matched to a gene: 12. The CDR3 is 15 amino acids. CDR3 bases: TGTGCCACCAGCTCAGAAGCGGGAGATTCCTACGAGCAGTACTTC. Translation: CATSSEAGDSYEQYF.

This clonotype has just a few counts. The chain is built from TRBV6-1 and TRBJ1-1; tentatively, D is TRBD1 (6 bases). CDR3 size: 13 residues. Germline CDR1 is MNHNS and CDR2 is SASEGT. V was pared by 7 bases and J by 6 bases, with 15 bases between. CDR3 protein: CASINEGGAEAFF. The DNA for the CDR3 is TGTGCCAGCATCAATGAGGGGGGTGCTGAAGCTTTCTTT.

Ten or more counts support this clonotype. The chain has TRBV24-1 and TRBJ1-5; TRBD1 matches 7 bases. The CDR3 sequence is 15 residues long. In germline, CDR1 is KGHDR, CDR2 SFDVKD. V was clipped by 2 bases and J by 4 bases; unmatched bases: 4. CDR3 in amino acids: CATSDSAQGNQPQHF. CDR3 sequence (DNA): TGTGCCACCAGTGATTCGGCACAGGGGAATCAGCCCCAGCATTTT.

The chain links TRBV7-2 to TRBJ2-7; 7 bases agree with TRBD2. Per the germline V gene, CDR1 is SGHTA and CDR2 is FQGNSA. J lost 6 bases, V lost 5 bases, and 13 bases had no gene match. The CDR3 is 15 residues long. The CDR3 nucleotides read TGTGCCAGCAGCCCAGGGACGGGGGGAGCAAGCGAGCAGTACTTC. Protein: CASSPGTGGASEQYF.

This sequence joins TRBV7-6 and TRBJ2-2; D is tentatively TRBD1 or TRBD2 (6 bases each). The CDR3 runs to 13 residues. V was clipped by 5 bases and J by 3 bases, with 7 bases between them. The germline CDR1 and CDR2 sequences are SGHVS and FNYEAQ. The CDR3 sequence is CASSRGDTGELFF. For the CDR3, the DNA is TGTGCCAGCAGCAGGGGGGACACCGGGGAGCTGTTTTTT. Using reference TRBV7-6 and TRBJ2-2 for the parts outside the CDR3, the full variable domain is GAGVSQSPRYKVTKRGQDVALRCDPISGHVSLYWYRQALGQGPEFLTYFNYEAQQDKSGLPNDRFSAERPEGSISTLTIQRTEQRDSAMYRCASSRGDTGELFFGEGSRLTVL.

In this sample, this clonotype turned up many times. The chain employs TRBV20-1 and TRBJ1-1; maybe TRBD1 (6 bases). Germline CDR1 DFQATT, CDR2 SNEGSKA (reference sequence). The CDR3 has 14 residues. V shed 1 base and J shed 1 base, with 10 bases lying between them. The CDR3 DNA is TGCAGTGCTAGAGCGGGGGCTCCGAACACTGAAGCTTTCTTT. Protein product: CSARAGAPNTEAFF.

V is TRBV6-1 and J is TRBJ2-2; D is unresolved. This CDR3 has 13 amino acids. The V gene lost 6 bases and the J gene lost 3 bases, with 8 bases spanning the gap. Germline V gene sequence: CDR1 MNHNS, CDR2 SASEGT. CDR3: CASRGLDTGELFF. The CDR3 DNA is TGTGCCAGCAGGGGATTGGACACCGGGGAGCTGTTTTTT.

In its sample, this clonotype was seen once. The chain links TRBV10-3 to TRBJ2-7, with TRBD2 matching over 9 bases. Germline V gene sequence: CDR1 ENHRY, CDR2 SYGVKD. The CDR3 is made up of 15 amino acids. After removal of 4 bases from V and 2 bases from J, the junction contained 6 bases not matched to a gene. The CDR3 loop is CAISGRGLAPYEQYF. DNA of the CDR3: TGTGCCATCAGTGGAAGGGGACTAGCACCCTACGAGCAGTACTTC.

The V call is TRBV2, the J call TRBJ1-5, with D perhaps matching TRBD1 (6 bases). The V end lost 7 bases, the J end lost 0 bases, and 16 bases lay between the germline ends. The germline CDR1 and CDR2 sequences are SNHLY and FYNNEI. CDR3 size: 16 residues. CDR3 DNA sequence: TGTGCCAGCAAGACCGGGACAACTCTTAGCAATCAGCCCCAGCATTTT. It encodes CASKTGTTLSNQPQHF. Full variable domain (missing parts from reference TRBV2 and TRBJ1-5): EPEVTQTPSHQVTQMGQEVILRCVPISNHLYFYWYRQILGQKVEFLVSFYNNEISEKSEIFDDQFSVERPDGSNFTLKIRSTKLEDSAMYFCASKTGTTLSNQPQHFGDGTRLSIL.

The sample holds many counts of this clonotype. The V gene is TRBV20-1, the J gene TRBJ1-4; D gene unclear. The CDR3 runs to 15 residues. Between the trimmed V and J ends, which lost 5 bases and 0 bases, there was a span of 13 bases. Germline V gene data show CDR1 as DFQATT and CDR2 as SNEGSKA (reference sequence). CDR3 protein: CSALSEIATNEKLFF. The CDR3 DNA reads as TGCAGTGCTTTGTCAGAGATTGCAACTAATGAAAAACTGTTTTTT.

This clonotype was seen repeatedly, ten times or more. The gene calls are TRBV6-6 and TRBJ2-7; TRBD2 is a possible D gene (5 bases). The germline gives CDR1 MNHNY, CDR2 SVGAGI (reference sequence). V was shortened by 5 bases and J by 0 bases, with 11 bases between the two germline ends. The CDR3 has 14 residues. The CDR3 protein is CASSHTRNSYEQYF. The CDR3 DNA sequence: TGTGCCAGCAGTCATACTAGGAACTCCTACGAGCAGTACTTC.

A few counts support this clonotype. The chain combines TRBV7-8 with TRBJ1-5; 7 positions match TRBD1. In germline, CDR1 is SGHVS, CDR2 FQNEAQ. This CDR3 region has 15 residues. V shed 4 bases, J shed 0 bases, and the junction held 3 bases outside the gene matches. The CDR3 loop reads CASSSYRGSNQPQHF. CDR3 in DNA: TGTGCCAGCAGCTCGTACAGGGGTAGCAATCAGCCCCAGCATTTT.

The CDR3 DNA reads TGTGCCAGCAGCCAATCGGGGCAAGAGCTCCCCTACACCGGGGAGCTGTTTTTT. Translation gives CASSQSGQELPYTGELFF. This chain uses TRBV4-2 with TRBJ2-2; D possibly matches TRBD1 or TRBD2 (5 bases each). CDR1 is LGHNA and CDR2 is YNFKEQ in the germline V gene. Trimming left V 2 bases short and J 3 bases short, with 19 bases between. This CDR3 region has 18 residues.

In DNA form, the CDR3 reads TGTGCCAGCAGTACCGCCCTTGGAACTAGCGGGTACTTC. Its translation: CASSTALGTSGYF. The chain recombines TRBV7-2 with TRBJ2-5; 8 positions match TRBD2. Looked up from germline, CDR1 is SGHTA and CDR2 is FQGNSA. The CDR3 runs 13 residues. V lost 6 bases to trimming and J lost 13 bases; unmatched junction nucleotides: 13.

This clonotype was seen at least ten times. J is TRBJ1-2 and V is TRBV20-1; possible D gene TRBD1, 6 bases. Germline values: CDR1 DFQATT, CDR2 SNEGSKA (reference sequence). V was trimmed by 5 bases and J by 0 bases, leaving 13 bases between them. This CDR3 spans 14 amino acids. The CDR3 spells CSAGGRETNYGYTF. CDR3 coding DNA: TGCAGTGCTGGGGGGCGGGAAACTAACTATGGCTACACCTTC.

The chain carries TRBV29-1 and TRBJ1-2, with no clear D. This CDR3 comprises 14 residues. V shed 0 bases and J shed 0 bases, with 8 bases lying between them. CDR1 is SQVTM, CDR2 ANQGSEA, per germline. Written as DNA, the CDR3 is TGCAGCGTTGAAGATAGAGGCGCTAACTATGGCTACACCTTC. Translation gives CSVEDRGANYGYTF.

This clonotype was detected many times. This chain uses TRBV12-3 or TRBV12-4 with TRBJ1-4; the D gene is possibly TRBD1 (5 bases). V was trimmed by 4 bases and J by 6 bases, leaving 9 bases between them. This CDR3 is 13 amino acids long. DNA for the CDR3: TGTGCCAGCAGTTATGAACAGGATGAAAAACTGTTTTTT. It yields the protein CASSYEQDEKLFF.

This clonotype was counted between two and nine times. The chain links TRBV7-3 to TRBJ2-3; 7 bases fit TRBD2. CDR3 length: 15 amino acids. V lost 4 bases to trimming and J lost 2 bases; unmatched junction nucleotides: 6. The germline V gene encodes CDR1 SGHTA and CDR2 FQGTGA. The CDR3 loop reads CASSSSGANTDTQYF. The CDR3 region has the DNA TGTGCCAGCAGCTCCAGCGGGGCTAACACAGATACGCAGTATTTT.

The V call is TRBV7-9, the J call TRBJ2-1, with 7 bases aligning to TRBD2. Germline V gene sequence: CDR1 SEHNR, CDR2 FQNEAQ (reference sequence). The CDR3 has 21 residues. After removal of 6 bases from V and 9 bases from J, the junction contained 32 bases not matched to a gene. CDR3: CASSPPWGDYGSFAGEIEQFF. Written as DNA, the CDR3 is TGTGCCAGCAGTCCTCCTTGGGGGGACTATGGCTCATTTGCGGGAGAAATTGAGCAGTTCTTC.

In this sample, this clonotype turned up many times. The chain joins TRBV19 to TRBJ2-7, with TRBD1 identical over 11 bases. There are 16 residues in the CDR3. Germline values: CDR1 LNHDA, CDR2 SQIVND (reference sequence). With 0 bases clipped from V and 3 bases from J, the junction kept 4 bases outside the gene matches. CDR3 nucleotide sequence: TGTGCCAGTAGTATAGAATGGACAGGGGGCGGCTACGAGCAGTACTTC. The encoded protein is CASSIEWTGGGYEQYF. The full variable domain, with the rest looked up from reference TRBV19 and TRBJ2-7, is DGGITQSPKYLFRKEGQNVTLSCEQNLNHDAMYWYRQDPGQGLRLIYYSQIVNDFQKGDIAEGYSVSREKKESFPLTVTSAQKNPTAFYLCASSIEWTGGGYEQYFGPGTRLTVT.